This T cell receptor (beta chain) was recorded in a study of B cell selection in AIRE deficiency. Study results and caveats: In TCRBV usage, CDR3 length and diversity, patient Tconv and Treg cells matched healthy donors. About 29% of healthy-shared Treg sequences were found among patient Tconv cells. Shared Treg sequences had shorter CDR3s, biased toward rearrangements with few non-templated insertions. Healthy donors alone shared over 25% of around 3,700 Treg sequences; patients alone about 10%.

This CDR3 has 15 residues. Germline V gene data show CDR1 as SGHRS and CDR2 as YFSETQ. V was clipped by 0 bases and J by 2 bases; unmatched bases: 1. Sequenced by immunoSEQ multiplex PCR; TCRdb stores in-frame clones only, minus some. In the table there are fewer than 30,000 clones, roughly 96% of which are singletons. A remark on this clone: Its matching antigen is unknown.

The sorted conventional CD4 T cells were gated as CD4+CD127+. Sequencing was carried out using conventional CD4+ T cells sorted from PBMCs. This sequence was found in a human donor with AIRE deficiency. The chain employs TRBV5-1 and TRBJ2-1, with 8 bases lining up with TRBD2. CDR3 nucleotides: TGCGCCAGCAGCTTGGGGCGGGAGGCCTACAATGAGCAGTTCTTC. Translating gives CASSLGREAYNEQFF.